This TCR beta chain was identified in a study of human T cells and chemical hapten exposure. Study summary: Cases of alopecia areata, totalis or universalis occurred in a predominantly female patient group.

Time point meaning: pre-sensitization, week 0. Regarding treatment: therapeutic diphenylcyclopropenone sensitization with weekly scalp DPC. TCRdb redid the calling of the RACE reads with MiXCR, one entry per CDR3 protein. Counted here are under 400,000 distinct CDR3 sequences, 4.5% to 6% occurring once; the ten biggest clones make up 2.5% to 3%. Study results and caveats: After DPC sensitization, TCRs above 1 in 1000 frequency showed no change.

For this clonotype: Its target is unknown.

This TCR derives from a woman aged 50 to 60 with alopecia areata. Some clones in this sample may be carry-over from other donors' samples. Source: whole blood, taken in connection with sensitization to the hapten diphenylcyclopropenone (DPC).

CDR3 sequence reads: CATSRTTASNQPQHF. CDR3 coding DNA: TGTGCCACCAGCAGAACGACAGCCTCGAATCAGCCCCAGCATTTT. The J gene is TRBJ1-5, the V gene TRBV15; D may be TRBD1 (5 bases). Germline V CDR1 and CDR2: LNHNV, YYDKDF (reference sequence). The V gene lost 2 bases and the J gene lost 4 bases, with 12 bases spanning the gap. This CDR3 has 15 amino acids.